The 19 T cell receptor beta chains reported below all come from one sample, sequenced in a study of shared clonotypes between healthy human individuals (dated by TCRdb to 2020 to 2022). Library generation was performed with the immunoSEQ multiplex PCR assay. Here the immuneACCESS table is served through TCRdb, limited to in-frame sequences with V and J called. Missing clones are a known gap in these copies; in checked studies unresolved V genes cover under half, and the rest lacks a known reason. The sample profile shows 800,000 to 1,200,000 clones; roughly 74% of them were found once. The ten largest clones capture about 0.52% of the sample. Source material: memory CD4+ T cells from PBMCs. Explained via the paper, the cell subset or site label denotes: CD45RA-negative fraction. The receptors stem from a man younger than 30 in good health. Some clones in this sample may be carry-over from other donors' samples.

About this clone: The same CDR3 arises from other DNA sequences in this sample as well. The chain recombines TRBV11-2 with TRBJ2-5; D is unresolved. The CDR3 totals 13 residues. V dropped 3 bases and J dropped 1 base, with 6 bases sitting between them. The germline CDR1 and CDR2 sequences are SGHAT and FQNNGV. CDR3 DNA sequence: TGTGCCAGCAGCTTCGGTCGCCAAGAGACCCAGTACTTC. Its protein is CASSFGRQETQYF.

The chain joins TRBV10-2 to TRBJ2-7; 8 bases match TRBD2. The CDR3 runs 15 residues. V lost 5 bases to trimming and J lost 2 bases; unmatched junction nucleotides: 8. Germline values: CDR1 WSHSY, CDR2 SAAADI. DNA of the CDR3: TGCGCCAGCAGTCAACTAGCGGAGCCAGCCTACGAGCAGTACTTC. Residues: CASSQLAEPAYEQYF.

This clone was recorded only once. V and J are TRBV30 and TRBJ2-5; the match to TRBD2 covers 10 bases. Germline CDR1 GTSNPN, CDR2 SVGIG (reference sequence). The CDR3 runs to 14 residues. V lost 0 bases to trimming and J lost 5 bases; unmatched junction nucleotides: 3. The CDR3 coding sequence is TGTGCCTGGAGTGTTCAAGCGGGAGGGGAGACCCAGTACTTC. This encodes CAWSVQAGGETQYF.

This chain connects TRBV10-3 to TRBJ2-1, with TRBD1 matching 7 bases. Germline V gene data show CDR1 as ENHRY and CDR2 as SYGVKD. The CDR3 is 17 amino acids. The trim removed 2 bases at V and 0 bases at J, leaving 7 bases unmatched. CDR3 DNA sequence: TGTGCCATCAGTGAGAGGGGGCAGAAGAGCTCCTACAATGAGCAGTTCTTC. This codes for CAISERGQKSSYNEQFF.

This clone has just one count. This chain joins TRBV28 and TRBJ1-3; TRBD1 matches at 7 bases. The CDR3 runs to 16 residues. The trim removed 1 base at V and 3 bases at J, leaving 6 bases unmatched. CDR1 and CDR2 (germline): MDHEN, SYDVKM. The CDR3 DNA follows: TGTGCCAGCAGTTTATCTAAGGGGGCAGGTGGAAACACCATATATTTT. It specifies CASSLSKGAGGNTIYF. The complete variable domain, with remaining parts taken from reference TRBV28 and TRBJ1-3, reads DVKVTQSSRYLVKRTGEKVFLECVQDMDHENMFWYRQDPGLGLRLIYFSYDVKMKEKGDIPEGYSVSREKKERFSLILESASTNQTSMYLCASSLSKGAGGNTIYFGEGSWLTVV.

The chain uses TRBV27 and TRBJ2-1; D uncertain. V shed 4 bases and J shed 5 bases, with 9 bases lying between them. Germline V gene data show CDR1 as MNHEY and CDR2 as SMNVEV (reference sequence). CDR3 length: 13 amino acids. The CDR3 protein is CASSSPLNNEQFF. DNA of the CDR3: TGTGCCAGCAGTTCCCCTTTAAACAATGAGCAGTTCTTC.

This clone showed up just a few times. The genes are TRBV28 and TRBJ1-1; no definite D call. V was cut by 7 bases and J by 1 base, with 13 bases left in between. Germline V gene lookup returns CDR1 MDHEN and CDR2 SYDVKM. CDR3 size: 14 residues. As DNA, the CDR3 is TGTGCCAGCACCGGAGGGAGCCGGAACACTGAAGCTTTCTTT. Translating it yields CASTGGSRNTEAFF. The variable domain in full, with the rest retrieved from reference TRBV28 and TRBJ1-1, is DVKVTQSSRYLVKRTGEKVFLECVQDMDHENMFWYRQDPGLGLRLIYFSYDVKMKEKGDIPEGYSVSREKKERFSLILESASTNQTSMYLCASTGGSRNTEAFFGQGTRLTVV.

The chain employs TRBV5-8 and TRBJ1-1, with no clear D. The CDR3 has 14 residues. Trimming removed 0 bases at V and 2 bases at J, with 8 bases between. CDR1 and CDR2 (germline): SGHTS, YDEGEE. Here the CDR3 reads CASSLGVGNTEAFF. In DNA form, the CDR3 reads TGTGCCAGCAGCTTGGGGGTGGGAAACACTGAAGCTTTCTTT.

The CDR3 loop is CASSYDDRSGTEAFF. The DNA for the CDR3 is TGTGCCAGCAGTTACGATGACAGGTCGGGCACTGAAGCTTTCTTT. The chain combines TRBV6-6 with TRBJ1-1; possible D gene TRBD1, 6 bases. CDR3 size: 15 residues. Between the trimmed V and J ends, which lost 2 bases and 4 bases, there was a span of 14 bases. Per the germline V gene, CDR1 is MNHNY and CDR2 is SVGAGI (reference sequence).

The chain carries TRBV6-5 and TRBJ1-2; D gene uncertain. CDR3 length equals 11 residues. V lost 11 bases to trimming and J lost 4 bases, with 11 bases between them. Per germline, CDR1 MNHEY and CDR2 SVGAGI. DNA of the CDR3: TGTGCCTCTTGGTCGGGCTATGGCTACACCTTC. This encodes CASWSGYGYTF.

This clone was seen a single time. The chain recombines TRBV30 with TRBJ2-1, with D perhaps TRBD2 (6 bases). The CDR3 runs to 15 residues. CDR1 and CDR2 (germline): GTSNPN, SVGIG (reference sequence). The ends were cut back, 1 base at V and 0 bases at J, with 10 bases in the middle. The chain's CDR3 is CAWSEAGHSYNEQFF. CDR3 nucleotides: TGTGCCTGGAGTGAAGCGGGCCACTCCTACAATGAGCAGTTCTTC.

J is TRBJ1-1 and V is TRBV6-4; 8 bases are a match to TRBD1. Germline V gene sequence: CDR1 MRHNA, CDR2 SNTAGT. V shed 3 bases and J 1 base; nucleotides not matched to a gene: 1. The CDR3 extends over 14 amino acids. The CDR3 DNA reads as TGTGCCAGCAGTGAGGGACAGGAGAACACTGAAGCTTTCTTT. It codes for CASSEGQENTEAFF.

In nucleotides, the CDR3 is TGTGCCTGGAGCGGACGGGGCCGGTGGGACAATGAGCAGTTCTTC. Translating it yields CAWSGRGRWDNEQFF. This sequence joins TRBV30 and TRBJ2-1, with D possibly called TRBD1 or TRBD2 (5 bases each). Germline V gives CDR1 GTSNPN, CDR2 SVGIG (reference sequence). Trimming stripped 3 bases from V and 5 bases from J, with 17 bases between. This CDR3 spans 15 amino acids.

The chain uses TRBV28 and TRBJ2-7, with 9 bases matching TRBD1. The germline CDR1 and CDR2 sequences are MDHEN and SYDVKM. V dropped 7 bases and J dropped 6; count of bases not matched to a gene: 19. The CDR3 contains 17 residues. CDR3 nucleotides: TGTGCCAGCAAAAGGGGTGGAGGGACAGGGACTTCGATCGAGCAGTACTTC. Translated, it gives CASKRGGGTGTSIEQYF.

This clone was recorded a few times. In the same sample, other DNA sequences code for this CDR3. The chain links TRBV29-1 to TRBJ2-3; the D is unclear. Deletions cut 3 bases from V and 0 bases from J, with 4 bases between. This CDR3 has 12 amino acids. CDR1 and CDR2 from the germline V gene are SQVTM and ANQGSEA. The CDR3 sequence is CSVDPSTDTQYF. DNA of the CDR3: TGCAGCGTTGATCCTAGCACAGATACGCAGTATTTT.

CDR3 nucleotides: TGCGCCAGCAGCCAACCCTGGACCGAGAGCTCCTACAATGAGCAGTTCTTC. The encoded protein is CASSQPWTESSYNEQFF. The chain couples TRBV4-1 to TRBJ2-1, with D uncertain. The CDR3 sequence is 17 residues long. Trimming shortened V by 2 bases and J by 0 bases, and 14 bases separated the two germline ends. Germline CDR1 reads MGHRA; CDR2 reads YSYEKL.

J is TRBJ2-5 and V is TRBV5-1, with 8 positions matching TRBD1. The V gene's germline CDR1 is SGHRS and CDR2 YFSETQ. This CDR3 has 18 amino acids. The ends lost 0 bases at V and 1 base at J; junction bases unmatched: 11. DNA of the CDR3: TGCGCCAGCAGCTTGGGTGGGTTGGGACAGGCGACCCAAGAGACCCAGTACTTC. Amino acid sequence: CASSLGGLGQATQETQYF.

The chain combines TRBV28 with TRBJ2-1, with unresolved D. The germline gives CDR1 MDHEN, CDR2 SYDVKM. The V and J ends lost 5 bases and 4 bases respectively, with 9 bases between them. This CDR3 has 13 amino acids. CDR3 residues: CASSLGWYNEQFF. DNA for the CDR3: TGTGCCAGCAGTCTGGGGTGGTACAATGAGCAGTTCTTC.

The CDR3 sequence is CSAATAMNTEAFF. The CDR3 coding sequence is TGCAGCGCCGCGACAGCCATGAACACTGAAGCTTTCTTT. The chain couples TRBV29-1 to TRBJ1-1; D possibly corresponds to TRBD1 (5 bases). Looked up from germline, CDR1 is SQVTM and CDR2 is ANQGSEA. V lost 7 bases and J 0 bases, leaving 12 bases between the germline ends. The CDR3 sequence is 13 residues long.